A selection of T cell receptor beta chains follows, all from one sample in a study of beta chain features in type 1 diabetes. Sequencing was performed with immunoSEQ multiplex PCR; in TCRdb, only in-frame clones are kept and a portion is missing. The sample includes hundreds of thousands of clones, roughly 15% of them seen just once. The sequenced material came from naive CD4+ T cells from blood. All receptors come from a man younger than 35 in good health. Both conserved end residues are part of each CDR3. Clone size is not always given. Where it is, it says once, few, many or a class for expanded clones.

>TRBV5-4|few|TRBJ2-1
CASSGVAGGNEQFF
>TRBV9|few|TRBJ2-7
CASSVLGTPYEQYF
>TRBV10-3|few|TRBJ1-2
CAIMPGSVNYGYTF
>TRBV9|-|TRBJ2-2
CASSARSTGELFF
>TRBV7-9|few|TRBJ2-5
CASSSGSSGSGGEETQYF
>TRBV4-3|few|TRBJ1-4
CASSQSSGLATNEKLFF
>TRBV14|few|TRBJ2-7
CASSHFLLHEQYF
>TRBV19|-|TRBJ2-1
CASSMRLAGYNEQFF
>TRBV6-1|-|TRBJ2-2
CASSLLEAGELFF
>TRBV5-4|-|TRBJ1-2
CASRLRGGSGYTF
>TRBV2|-|TRBJ2-3
CASSRQTDTQYF
>TRBV4-3|few|TRBJ1-1
CASSQDSQGHTEAFF
>TRBV30|-|TRBJ1-1
CAWSVRLTTEAFF
>TRBV9|-|TRBJ1-6
CASSGRGGGLDNSPLHF
>TRBV5-6|-|TRBJ1-5
CASSLAPGGNQPQHF
>TRBV9|few|TRBJ1-2
CASSAAPTGIYGYTF
>TRBV18|-|TRBJ1-2
CASSHRDTPNYGYTF
>TRBV2|-|TRBJ1-4
CASSEPSLIVTNEKLFF
>TRBV28|few|TRBJ2-5
CASSRLQGNRETQYF
>TRBV7-3|-|TRBJ2-1
CASSLTSLGAVSYNEQFF
>TRBV9|few|TRBJ2-7
CASSIQGLAGTYEQYF
>TRBV25-1|few|TRBJ1-4
CASSEWRNEKLFF
>TRBV6-5|-|TRBJ2-1
CASSYPGLASNEQFF
>TRBV13|few|TRBJ2-7
CASSLAGQVYEQYF
>TRBV14|few|TRBJ2-2
CASSRRTLGAGELFF
>TRBV7-2|once|TRBJ2-3
CASSLRWTTDTQYF
>TRBV4-2|-|TRBJ1-6
CASSQEGDRQFTVHF
>TRBV28|-|TRBJ1-5
CASSTNQPQHF
>TRBV7-9|few|TRBJ2-7
CASSQAPAEPFSYEQYF
>TRBV13|few|TRBJ2-2
CASSFGRNTGELFF
>TRBV29-1|-|TRBJ2-2
CSVGQGAQVTGELFF
>TRBV28|few|TRBJ2-7
CASSSPSGSSYEQYF
>TRBV6-5|few|TRBJ2-6
CASSSLASGANVLTF
>TRBV4-3|few|TRBJ1-4
CASSQVREEKLFF
>TRBV30|few|TRBJ1-1
CACPRRGSLSAFF
>TRBV4-1|-|TRBJ2-1
CASSQVGPSYNEQFF
>TRBV7-2|-|TRBJ1-3
CASSSSGPTSGNTIYF
>TRBV27|-|TRBJ1-5
CASSTTLTGGQPQHF
>TRBV6-6|-|TRBJ1-2
CASRPGTDYGYTF
>TRBV4-1|-|TRBJ2-7
CASGRLEAYEQYF
>TRBV19|-|TRBJ1-5
CASSIGRGNQPQHF
>TRBV7-9|few|TRBJ2-3
CASSLALWRRVPDTQYF
>TRBV14|many|TRBJ2-1
CASSQAGTGEQFF
>TRBV27|few|TRBJ2-7
CASSRQGGYEQYF
>TRBV27|-|TRBJ2-6
CASSLSAGGSGANVLTF
>TRBV10-3|few|TRBJ2-2
CAIRWDRGGTGELFF
>TRBV28|-|TRBJ1-5
CASSLPGTGQPQHF
>TRBV19|-|TRBJ2-6
CASQPTGAGANVLTF
>TRBV6-4|-|TRBJ1-2
CASSEDSGANYGYTF
>TRBV2|-|TRBJ2-3
CASSTSGDTQYF
>TRBV6-1|-|TRBJ2-1
CASSSPVLSYNEQFF
>TRBV4-2|-|TRBJ2-6
CASSPVSSGANVLTF
>TRBV6-5|few|TRBJ2-5
CASSYTGNRETQYF